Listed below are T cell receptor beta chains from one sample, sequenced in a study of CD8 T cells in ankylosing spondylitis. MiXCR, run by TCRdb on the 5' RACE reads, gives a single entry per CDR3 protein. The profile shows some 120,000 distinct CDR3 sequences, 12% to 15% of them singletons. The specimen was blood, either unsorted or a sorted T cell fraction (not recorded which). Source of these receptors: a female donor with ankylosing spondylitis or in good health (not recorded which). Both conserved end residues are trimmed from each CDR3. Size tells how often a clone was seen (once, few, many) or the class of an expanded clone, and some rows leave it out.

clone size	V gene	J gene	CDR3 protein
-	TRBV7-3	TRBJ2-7	ASSLGSYYGQY
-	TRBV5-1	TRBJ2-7	ASSSGQDSYEQY
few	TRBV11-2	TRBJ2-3	ASSLVIRLASSTDTQY
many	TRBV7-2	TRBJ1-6	ASSLLHNSPLH
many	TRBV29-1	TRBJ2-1	SVWTGQGDNEQF
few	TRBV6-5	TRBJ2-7	ASSSSYTRYEQY
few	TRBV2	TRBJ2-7	ASSLDRGEQY
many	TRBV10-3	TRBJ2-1	AIGVAGAGGTEQF
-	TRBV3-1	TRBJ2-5	ASSRGLAVQETQY
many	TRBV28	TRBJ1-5	ASRRRTEGSNQPQH
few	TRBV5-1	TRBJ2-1	ASSGRYNEQF
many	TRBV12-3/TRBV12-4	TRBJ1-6	ASTPRGGSGNSPLH
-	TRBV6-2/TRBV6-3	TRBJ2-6	ASSFGTGPTGANVLT
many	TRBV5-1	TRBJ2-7	ASTSLTGSYEQY
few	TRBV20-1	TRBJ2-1	SAGGLALRGNEQF
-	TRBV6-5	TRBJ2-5	ASSWTSGYGTQY
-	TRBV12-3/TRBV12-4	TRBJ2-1	ASRRGSYYNEQF
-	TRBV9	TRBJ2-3	ASSVELAGGTHADTQY
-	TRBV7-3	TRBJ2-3	ASSFDGSTDTQY
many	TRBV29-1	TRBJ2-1	SVGGQGNEQF
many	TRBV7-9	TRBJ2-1	ASSLVIGNEQF
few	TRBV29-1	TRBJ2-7	SVEWGAQEQY
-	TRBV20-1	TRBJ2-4	SAKRGPQNIQY
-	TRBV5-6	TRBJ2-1	ASNNRGGEQF
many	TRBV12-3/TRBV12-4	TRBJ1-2	ASSMDSTNYGYT
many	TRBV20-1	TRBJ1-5	SARQGDQPQH
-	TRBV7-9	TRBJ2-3	ASSLAIQRGRTDTQY
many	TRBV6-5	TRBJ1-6	ASSYEGDSPLH
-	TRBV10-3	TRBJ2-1	AIRAVGGIYNEQF
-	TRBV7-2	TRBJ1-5	ASRRTGSNQPQH
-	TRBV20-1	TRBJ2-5	SARDLVLQGETQY
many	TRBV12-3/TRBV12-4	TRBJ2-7	ASSRLALEQY
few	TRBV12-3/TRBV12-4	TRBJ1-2	ASRRGQAEGYT
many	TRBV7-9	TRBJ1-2	ASSLGDTRGYT
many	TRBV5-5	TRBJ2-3	ASRFVGTREDTQY
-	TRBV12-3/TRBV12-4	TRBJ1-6	ASSYRGGNSPLH
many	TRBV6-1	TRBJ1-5	ASSTNRVQPQH
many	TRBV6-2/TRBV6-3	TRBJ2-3	ASSYAAAGDNTDTQY
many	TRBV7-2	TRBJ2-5	ASSARHQETQY
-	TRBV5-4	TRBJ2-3	ASSPRDSRTDTQY
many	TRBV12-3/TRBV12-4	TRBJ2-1	ASSLRTSGSRGEQF
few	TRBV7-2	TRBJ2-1	ASSAQSGANEQF
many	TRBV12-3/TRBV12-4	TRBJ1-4	ASSLNRGLVATNEKLF
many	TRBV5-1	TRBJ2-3	ASTGQGGTDTQY
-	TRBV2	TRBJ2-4	ASSLDSIAKNIQY
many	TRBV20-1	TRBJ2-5	SARTSGRVETQY
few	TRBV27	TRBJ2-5	ASSLRAHVPWETQY